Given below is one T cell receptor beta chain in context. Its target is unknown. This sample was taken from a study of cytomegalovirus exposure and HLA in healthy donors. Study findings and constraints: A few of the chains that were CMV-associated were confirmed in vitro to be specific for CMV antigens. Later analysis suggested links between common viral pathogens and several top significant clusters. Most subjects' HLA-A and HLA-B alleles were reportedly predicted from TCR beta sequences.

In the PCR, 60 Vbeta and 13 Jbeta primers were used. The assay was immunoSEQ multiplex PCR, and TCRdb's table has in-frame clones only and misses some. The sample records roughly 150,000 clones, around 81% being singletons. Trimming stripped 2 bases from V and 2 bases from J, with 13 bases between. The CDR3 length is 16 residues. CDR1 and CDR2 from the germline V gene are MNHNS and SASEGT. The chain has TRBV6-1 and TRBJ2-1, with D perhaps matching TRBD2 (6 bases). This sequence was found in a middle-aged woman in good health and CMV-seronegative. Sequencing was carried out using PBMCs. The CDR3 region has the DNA TGTGCCAGCAGTGAACACGGGAGCTTAACCTACAATGAGCAGTTCTTC. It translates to CASSEHGSLTYNEQFF.